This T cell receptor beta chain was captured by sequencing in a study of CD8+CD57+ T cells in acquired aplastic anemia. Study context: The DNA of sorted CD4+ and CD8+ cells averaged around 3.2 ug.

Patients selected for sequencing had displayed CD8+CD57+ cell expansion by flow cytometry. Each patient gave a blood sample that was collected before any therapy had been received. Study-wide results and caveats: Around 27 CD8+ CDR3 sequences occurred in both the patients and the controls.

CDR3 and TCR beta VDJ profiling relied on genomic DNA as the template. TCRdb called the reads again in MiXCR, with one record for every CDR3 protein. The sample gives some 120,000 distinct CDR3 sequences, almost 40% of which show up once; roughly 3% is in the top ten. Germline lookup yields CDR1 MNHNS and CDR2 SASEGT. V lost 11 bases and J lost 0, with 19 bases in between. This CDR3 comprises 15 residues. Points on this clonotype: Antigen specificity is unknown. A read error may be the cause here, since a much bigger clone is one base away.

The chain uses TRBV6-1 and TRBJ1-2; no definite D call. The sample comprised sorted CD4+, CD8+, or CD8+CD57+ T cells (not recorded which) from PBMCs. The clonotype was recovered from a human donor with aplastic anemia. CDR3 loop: CAGREARAANYGYTF. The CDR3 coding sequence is TGTGCCGGTAGGGAAGCTCGGGCAGCTAACTATGGCTACACCTTC.